The rows below give T cell receptor beta chains drawn from one sample of a study of T cells in localized non-small cell lung cancer. Here immunoSEQ multiplex PCR was the method, and the copy in TCRdb shows in-frame clones only, minus some. The table includes tens of thousands of clones, approximately 90% detected once. The material was peripheral blood, obtained before any cancer treatment. The receptor set was obtained from a man aged 40-75 years with stage I squamous cell lung carcinoma. Each CDR3 is given with its conserved first and last residue. D genes are given only for firm matches. Expanded clones get a size class; other rows say once, few or many, or leave the size out.

>TRBV19|-|-|TRBJ2-5
TGTGCCAGTAGTATAGGCCCGAGGGGGACCCAGTACTTC
CASSIGPRGTQYF
>TRBV7-2|TRBD2|-|TRBJ2-7
TGTGCCAGCAGTCCCTTAGCGGGACCCGACTACGAGCAGTACTTC
CASSPLAGPDYEQYF
>TRBV4-3|TRBD2|-|TRBJ2-4
TGCGCCAGCAGCCAAGATTCCAGCGGGAGCGACATTCAGTACTTC
CASSQDSSGSDIQYF
>TRBV30|-|-|TRBJ2-1
TGTGCCTGGAGTGTGGGGTACAATGAGCAGTTCTTC
CAWSVGYNEQFF
>TRBV5-4|-|-|TRBJ2-5
TGTGCCAGCAGCGCGGGCGGGTCAGAGACCCAGTACTTC
CASSAGGSETQYF
>TRBV9|-|-|TRBJ1-3
TGTGCCAGCAGCGCTCCCGGGCGGTGGCCATTAGCCGGAAACACCATATATTTT
CASSAPGRWPLAGNTIYF
>TRBV5-6|-|once|TRBJ2-3
TGTGCCAGCAGCTTAGGCAGTAACACAGATACGCAGTATTTT
CASSLGSNTDTQYF
>TRBV10-1|TRBD1|once|TRBJ2-7
TGCGCCAGCAGTAAGACAGGGGTAGGGGAGCAGTACTTC
CASSKTGVGEQYF
>TRBV4-3|TRBD1|-|TRBJ1-2
TGCGCCAGCAGCCAGCACAGGGGCGCGGGTAATGGCTACACCTTC
CASSQHRGAGNGYTF
>TRBV11-2|-|-|TRBJ2-6
TGTGCCAGCAGCCCTACAGTCTCTGGGGCCAACGTCCTGACTTTC
CASSPTVSGANVLTF
>TRBV15|TRBD1|once|TRBJ2-7
TGTGCCACCAGTAACCGGGACAGAGAATACGAGCAGTACTTC
CATSNRDREYEQYF
>TRBV28|-|-|TRBJ2-1
TGTGCCAGCAATAGTGGCTACAATGAGCAGTTCTTC
CASNSGYNEQFF
>TRBV7-3|-|-|TRBJ1-1
TGTGCCAGCAGATTGGACAGGAACACTGAAGCTTTCTTT
CASRLDRNTEAFF
>TRBV30|TRBD2|-|TRBJ2-5
TGTGCCGAAGGGGTAGCGGGAGAGACCCAGTACTTC
CAEGVAGETQYF
>TRBV30|-|-|TRBJ2-2
TGTGCCTGGAGTCCCGAGGAGGGATACACCGGGGAGCTGTTTTTT
CAWSPEEGYTGELFF
>TRBV4-1|TRBD1|-|TRBJ1-4
TGCGCCAGCAGCCAAGATGGGGCTAGGACAGGGCCTAGGGAAAAACTGTTTTTT
CASSQDGARTGPREKLFF
>TRBV19|-|-|TRBJ2-2
TGTGCCAGTAGTCCTTCATACGAGCTGTTTTTT
CASSPSYELFF
>TRBV5-1|TRBD1|-|TRBJ1-1
TGCGCCAGCAGCCGGACAGGGGCGGGGACTGAAGCTTTCTTT
CASSRTGAGTEAFF
>TRBV30|-|-|TRBJ2-5
TGTGCCTGGAGTGTATGGGAAGAGACCCAGTACTTC
CAWSVWEETQYF
>TRBV7-8|-|-|TRBJ2-7
TGTGCCAGCTGTGTGGGGGACGGTCTCTACGAGCAGTACTTC
CASCVGDGLYEQYF
>TRBV25-1|TRBD1|-|TRBJ2-7
TGTGCCAGCAGAGACAGGGTTCTCTACGAGCAGTACTTC
CASRDRVLYEQYF
>TRBV25-1|-|-|TRBJ2-2
TGTGCCAGCAGTGATGGGGGGCCAGGGAGCACCGGGGAGCTGTTTTTT
CASSDGGPGSTGELFF
>TRBV19|TRBD2|-|TRBJ2-5
TGTGCCAGTAGTATCGGGGGGTTCCAAGAGACCCAGTACTTC
CASSIGGFQETQYF
>TRBV19|-|-|TRBJ1-4
TGTGCCAGTAGTATAGTCGGCAGGGCTGGTGAAAAACTGTTTTTT
CASSIVGRAGEKLFF
>TRBV4-2|TRBD2|-|TRBJ2-3
TGTGCCAGCAGCCTGACTAGCGGTAACACAGATACGCAGTATTTT
CASSLTSGNTDTQYF
>TRBV7-9|TRBD2|-|TRBJ2-5
TGTGCCGGCGGGCTAGCGGGAGACCAAGAGACCCAGTACTTC
CAGGLAGDQETQYF
>TRBV28|-|-|TRBJ2-2
TGTGCCAGCAGCCTTTACTTACAGGAGAACACCGGGGAGCTGTTTTTT
CASSLYLQENTGELFF
>TRBV5-1|-|once|TRBJ1-2
TGCGCCAGCAGCCGGGACGTAGCTAACTATGGCTACACCTTC
CASSRDVANYGYTF
>TRBV28|-|-|TRBJ2-7
TGTGCCAGCAGTTTGCAGGACTACGAGCAGTACTTC
CASSLQDYEQYF
>TRBV5-1|TRBD2|-|TRBJ2-7
TGCGCCAGCAGCTTGACTAGCGGGAGCTCCTACGAGCAGTACTTC
CASSLTSGSSYEQYF
>TRBV7-9|-|-|TRBJ2-3
TGTGCCAGCAGCTGGGAAGGGGATACGCAGTATTTT
CASSWEGDTQYF
>TRBV2|-|-|TRBJ2-7
TGTGCCAGGGAGGGAGACCACGAGCAGTACTTC
CAREGDHEQYF
>TRBV18|TRBD2|-|TRBJ2-1
TGTGCCAGCTCACCACCAATGAGACTAGCGGGAGTCAATGAGCAGTTCTTC
CASSPPMRLAGVNEQFF
>TRBV7-2|-|-|TRBJ2-3
TGTGCCAGCACCCGGACCGGGGGCGCGGCCGATACGCAGTATTTT
CASTRTGGAADTQYF
>TRBV5-1|-|-|TRBJ1-3
TGCGCCAGCAGAAATACGGGGGGTCCCGGAAACACCATATATTTT
CASRNTGGPGNTIYF
>TRBV11-2|-|-|TRBJ1-5
TGTGCCAGCAGCTTGACAGTCAAGGAGCCCCAGCATTTT
CASSLTVKEPQHF
>TRBV9|-|-|TRBJ2-1
TGTGCCAGCAGCTCGGCCAGCGGGTTCTCCTACAATGAGCAGTTCTTC
CASSSASGFSYNEQFF
>TRBV9|TRBD2|-|TRBJ2-5
TGTGCCAGCAGCACTAGAGGTACTAGCCGGGGGGAGGAGACCCAGTACTTC
CASSTRGTSRGEETQYF
>TRBV7-2|-|-|TRBJ1-1
TGTGCCAGCAGCCCCGCTGGGGGAGATTTCACTGAAGCTTTCTTT
CASSPAGGDFTEAFF
>TRBV5-1|-|-|TRBJ1-1
TGCGCCAGCAGCCTCCGGACAGATCCGGGGAACACTGAAGCTTTCTTT
CASSLRTDPGNTEAFF
>TRBV5-8|-|-|TRBJ1-1
TGTGCCAGCACCTTAGACACTGAAGCTTTCTTT
CASTLDTEAFF
>TRBV30|-|-|TRBJ2-5
TGTGCCTGGAGCTGGGGGGAGACCCAGTACTTC
CAWSWGETQYF
>TRBV7-2|-|few|TRBJ1-1
TGTGCCAGCAGCTTAACTGAGAACACTGAAGCTTTCTTT
CASSLTENTEAFF
>TRBV2|TRBD1|-|TRBJ2-3
TGTGCCAGCAGTGAGGGACAGGGGACAGATACGCAGTATTTT
CASSEGQGTDTQYF
>TRBV29-1|-|once|TRBJ2-1
TGCAGCGTTGAAGTTCCCGGGAGACAGGGTACGACGAATGAGCAGTTCTTC
CSVEVPGRQGTTNEQFF
>TRBV18|-|-|TRBJ1-2
TGTGCCAGCTCACCACGTCAATCGGGGGACTATGGCTACACCTTC
CASSPRQSGDYGYTF
>TRBV6-5|TRBD1|-|TRBJ1-6
TGTGCCAGCAGTTTCGGGACAGGGAGATATAATTCACCCCTCCACTTT
CASSFGTGRYNSPLHF
>TRBV6-5|TRBD2|-|TRBJ2-1
TGTGCCAGCAGTTACGGGGGAGCGGGAGGGAATGAGCAGTTCTTC
CASSYGGAGGNEQFF
>TRBV7-8|TRBD1|-|TRBJ1-3
TGTGCCAGCAGAAGGACAGGGAGCGGAAACACCATATATTTT
CASRRTGSGNTIYF
>TRBV6-6|-|-|TRBJ1-4
TGTGCCAGCAGTTACGTTCGAAGCGAAGCCGGTGAAAAACTGTTTTTT
CASSYVRSEAGEKLFF
>TRBV11-2|-|-|TRBJ2-1
TGTGCCAGCAGCTTAGGAATAAGGTGGGAGGAGAACAATGAGCAGTTCTTC
CASSLGIRWEENNEQFF
>TRBV29-1|TRBD2|once|TRBJ2-1
TGCAGCGGTCTGACTAGCGGGAGTAATGAGCAGTTCTTC
CSGLTSGSNEQFF
>TRBV7-9|-|-|TRBJ2-3
TGTGCCAGCAGCCCATACGGCGGCAGCGCAGATACGCAGTATTTT
CASSPYGGSADTQYF